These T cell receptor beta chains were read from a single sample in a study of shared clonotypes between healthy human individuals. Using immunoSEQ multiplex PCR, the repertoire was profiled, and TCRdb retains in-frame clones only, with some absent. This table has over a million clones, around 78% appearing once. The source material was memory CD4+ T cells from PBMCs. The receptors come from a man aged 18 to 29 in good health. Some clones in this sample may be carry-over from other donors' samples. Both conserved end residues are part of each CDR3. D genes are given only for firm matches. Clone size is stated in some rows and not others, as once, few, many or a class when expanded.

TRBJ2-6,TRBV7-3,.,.,TGTGCCAGCAGTTTGGGAAGCTCTGGGGCCAACGTCCTGACTTTC,CASSLGSSGANVLTF
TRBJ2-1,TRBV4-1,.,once,TGCGCCAGCAGCCAAAGTGGAAACAATGAGCAGTTCTTC,CASSQSGNNEQFF
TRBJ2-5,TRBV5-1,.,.,TGCGCCAGCAGAAAAGGGGTAGCGCAAGAGACCCAGTACTTC,CASRKGVAQETQYF
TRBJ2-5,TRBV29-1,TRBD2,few,TGCAGCGTTGGTGGGACTAGAGGGCAAGAGACCCAGTACTTC,CSVGGTRGQETQYF
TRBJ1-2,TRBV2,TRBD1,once,TGTGCCAGCAGTGCGGACAGGCCAATAACTGGCTACACCTTC,CASSADRPITGYTF
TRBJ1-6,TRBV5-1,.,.,TGCGCCAGCAGCTTGGCCAGGGACCCAACTTCACCCCTCCACTTT,CASSLARDPTSPLHF
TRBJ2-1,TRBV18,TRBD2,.,TGTGCCAGCTCACCTAATAGCGGGAGCGACAATGAGCAGTTCTTC,CASSPNSGSDNEQFF
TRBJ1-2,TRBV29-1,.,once,TGCAGCGCCACCATAAGTGCCAGGGGCTATGGCTACACCTTC,CSATISARGYGYTF
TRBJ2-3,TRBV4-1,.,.,TGCGCCAGCAGCAAAAAATCGGGGGACACAGATACGCAGTATTTT,CASSKKSGDTDTQYF
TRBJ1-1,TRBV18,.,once,TGTGCCAGCTCACCACTTACGGGAGTCGAAGCTTTCTTT,CASSPLTGVEAFF
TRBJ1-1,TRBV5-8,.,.,TGTGCCAGCAGCTTGGCCCTTGGAGCTTTCTTT,CASSLALGAFF
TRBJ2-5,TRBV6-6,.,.,TGTGCCAGCAGTACCCCCTCTGTATCGACGGGGGAGACCCAGTACTTC,CASSTPSVSTGETQYF
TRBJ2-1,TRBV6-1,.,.,TGTGCCAGCACTTATCGGGCGCAGAGAAATGAGCAGTTCTTC,CASTYRAQRNEQFF
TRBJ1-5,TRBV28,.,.,TGTGCCAGCCGGGTGGTAAATCAGCCCCAGCATTTT,CASRVVNQPQHF
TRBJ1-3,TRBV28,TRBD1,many,TGTGCCAGCACCCCAACAGGGGCCGGTGGAAACACCATATATTTT,CASTPTGAGGNTIYF
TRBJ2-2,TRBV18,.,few,TGTGCCAGCTCACCACAACCGAACACCGGGGAGCTGTTTTTT,CASSPQPNTGELFF
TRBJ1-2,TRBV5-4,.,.,TGTGCCAGCGTACATGTCGTACCAGAGACCTATGGCTACACCTTC,CASVHVVPETYGYTF
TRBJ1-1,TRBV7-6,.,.,TGTGCCAGCAGCTTGGGTCTGAGTCGGGGCACTGAAGCTTTCTTT,CASSLGLSRGTEAFF
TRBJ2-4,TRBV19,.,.,TGTGCCAGTAGCAGTGGCACCCTAGCCAAAAACATTCAGTACTTC,CASSSGTLAKNIQYF
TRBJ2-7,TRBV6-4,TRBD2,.,TGTGCCCATAGCGGGAGCCCACTCACCACCTACGAGCAGTACTTC,CAHSGSPLTTYEQYF
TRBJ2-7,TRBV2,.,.,TGTGCCAGCAGTCCCGGGACTGAGCCTGGGCTGCAGTACTTC,CASSPGTEPGLQYF
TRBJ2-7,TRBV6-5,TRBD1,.,TGTGCCAGCAGCTATACAGGGGACAGGGGCTACGAGCAGTACTTC,CASSYTGDRGYEQYF
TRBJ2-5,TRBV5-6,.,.,TGTGCCAGCAGCCCGCCCGGCAGGGCAGAGACCCAGTACTTC,CASSPPGRAETQYF
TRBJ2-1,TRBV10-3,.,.,TGTGCCATCAGTGAGGGTCCAGGGACCTATCTCAATGAGCAGTTCTTC,CAISEGPGTYLNEQFF
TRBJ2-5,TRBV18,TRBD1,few,TGTGCCAGCTCCCAACGGACAGGCGAGACCCAGTACTTC,CASSQRTGETQYF
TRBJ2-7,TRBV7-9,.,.,TGTGCCAGCAGCTTCCAGGGCTACGAGCAGTACTTC,CASSFQGYEQYF
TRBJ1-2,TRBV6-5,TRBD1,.,TGTGCCAGCAGTTTGGACAGGGCGAACTATGGCTACACCTTC,CASSLDRANYGYTF
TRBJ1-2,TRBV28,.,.,TGTGCCAGCAGTTCATCCCGGGGGGGAGGCGACTTC,CASSSSRGGGDF
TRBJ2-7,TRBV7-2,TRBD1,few,TGTGCCAGCAGCTTCAGCACGGGACAGGGCACCTACGAGCAGTACTTC,CASSFSTGQGTYEQYF
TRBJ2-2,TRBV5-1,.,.,TGCGCCAGCAGCGAGGTCTCAGTTGGGCTCAACACCGGGGAGCTGTTTTTT,CASSEVSVGLNTGELFF
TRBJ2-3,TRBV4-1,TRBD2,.,TGCGCCAGCAGCCAAGTCCCAGCGGGAGTAGGTCCAGATACGCAGTATTTT,CASSQVPAGVGPDTQYF
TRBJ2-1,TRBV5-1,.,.,TGCGCCAGCAGCATACAGGGCTACAATGAGCAGTTCTTC,CASSIQGYNEQFF
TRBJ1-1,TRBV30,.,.,TGTGCCTGGAGTGTACGTCAGAACACTGAAGCTTTCTTT,CAWSVRQNTEAFF
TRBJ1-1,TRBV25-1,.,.,TGTGCCAGCAGTGAATATGGAGCATTGAACACTGAAGCTTTCTTT,CASSEYGALNTEAFF
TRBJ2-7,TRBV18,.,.,TGTGCCAGCTCACCTTTTAGTATAGGGGGTTACGAGCAGTACTTC,CASSPFSIGGYEQYF
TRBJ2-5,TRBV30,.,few,TGTGCCTGGGAAGGGGGGTACGGGGAGACCCAGTACTTC,CAWEGGYGETQYF
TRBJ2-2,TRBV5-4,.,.,TGTGCCAGCGGATCTCTTGGGCGGGCGAACACCGGGGAGCTGTTTTTT,CASGSLGRANTGELFF
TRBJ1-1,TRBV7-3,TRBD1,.,TGTGCCAGCAGCCAGACAGGGGGAGACACTGAAGCTTTCTTT,CASSQTGGDTEAFF
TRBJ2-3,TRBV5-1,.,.,TGCGCCAGCAGCTTGTCTGGCGTCACCCTTCCAGATACGCAGTATTTT,CASSLSGVTLPDTQYF
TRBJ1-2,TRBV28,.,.,TGTGCCAGCAGTTCAGGCGATTCTTATGGCTACACCTTC,CASSSGDSYGYTF
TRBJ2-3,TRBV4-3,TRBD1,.,TGCGCCAGCAGCCAGCTAGGACAGGGATCAGATACGCAGTATTTT,CASSQLGQGSDTQYF
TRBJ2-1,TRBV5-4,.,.,TGTGCCAGCAGCCACCTGGTGCGCAATGAGCAGTTCTTC,CASSHLVRNEQFF